The 8 T cell receptor beta chains given below trace back to one sample, sequenced in a study of T cell repertoires in cytomegalovirus infection. From the reads, TCRdb called clonotypes with MiXCR, one entry per CDR3 protein. The sample yields approximately 190,000 distinct CDR3 sequences, over 25% seen once. The sequenced sample consisted of PBMCs. The source of these receptors is a human donor in good health (CMV status not recorded). Some clones in this sample may be carry-over from other donors' samples.

The chain is built from TRBV12-5 and TRBJ1-1; D is unclear. Germline values: CDR1 LGHNT, CDR2 FRNRAP. The CDR3 runs to 12 residues. V lost 7 bases and J lost 1, with 7 bases in between. The CDR3 sequence: CASAKENTEAFF. The CDR3 region has the DNA TGTGCTAGTGCGAAGGAGAACACTGAAGCTTTCTTT.

This clonotype was counted ten times or more. This sequence joins TRBV12-3 or TRBV12-4 and TRBJ1-2; 7 nucleotides agree with TRBD1. V was pared by 0 bases and J by 7 bases, with 5 bases of the junction left unmatched. CDR3 length equals 14 residues. The CDR3 bases are TGTGCCAGCAGTTTAGCACAGGGGAGGGGTGGCTACACCTTC. Translation: CASSLAQGRGGYTF.

This clonotype showed up many times. The CDR3 sequence: CASSSSSDRRNEKLFF. CDR3 nucleotides: TGTGCCAGCAGCTCCTCCTCGGACAGGAGAAATGAAAAACTGTTTTTT. The rearrangement joins TRBV2 to TRBJ1-4, with 7 bases matching TRBD1. After removal of 6 bases from V and 5 bases from J, the junction contained 12 bases not matched to a gene. The CDR3 is made up of 16 amino acids. Germline loops: CDR1 SNHLY, CDR2 FYNNEI.

The chain carries TRBV19 and TRBJ1-5; D is perhaps TRBD1 (5 bases). Trimming pared 6 bases from V and 2 bases from J, leaving 17 bases between. This CDR3 region has 16 residues. Germline V gene sequence: CDR1 LNHDA, CDR2 SQIVND (reference sequence). The CDR3, as DNA: TGTGCCAGTAGCTACGGGGGGGACGAGGGCAATCAGCCCCAGCATTTT. It is translated as CASSYGGDEGNQPQHF.

This clonotype has at least ten counts. The J gene is TRBJ1-2, the V gene TRBV7-2, with 9 bases lining up with TRBD1. J lost 4 bases, V lost 4 bases, and 4 bases had no gene match. Per the germline V gene, CDR1 is SGHTA and CDR2 is FQGNSA. The CDR3 length is 14 residues. The CDR3 sequence is CASSSQTGGYGYTF. CDR3 DNA sequence: TGTGCCAGCAGCTCTCAGACAGGGGGCTATGGCTACACCTTC.

The chain couples TRBV20-1 to TRBJ1-1, with D possibly TRBD1 on 5 matching bases. Germline V CDR1 and CDR2: DFQATT, SNEGSKA (reference sequence). Trimming cost V 1 base and J 1 base, with 10 bases left between them. The CDR3 contains 14 residues. CDR3 sequence: CSARVRGRNTEAFF. Written as DNA, the CDR3 is TGCAGTGCTAGAGTAAGGGGTCGGAACACTGAAGCTTTCTTT.

The sample holds a few counts of this clonotype. The chain links TRBV28 to TRBJ1-2; D gene ambiguous. The germline V gene has CDR1 MDHEN and CDR2 SYDVKM. V was shortened by 6 bases and J by 4 bases, with 18 bases between the two germline ends. There are 15 residues in the CDR3. CDR3 sequence reads: CASSRGGGDRYGYTF. CDR3 nucleotide sequence: TGTGCCAGCAGCCGAGGCGGCGGAGACCGCTATGGCTACACCTTC.

This clonotype was detected many times. This CDR3 reads CASSLDRVRSNEQFF. CDR3 coding DNA: TGTGCCAGCAGCTTAGACAGGGTAAGAAGCAATGAGCAGTTCTTC. The J gene is TRBJ2-1, the V gene TRBV7-2, with D perhaps TRBD1 (6 bases). V lost 1 base, J lost 6 bases, and 13 bases lay in between. The CDR3 has 15 residues. The germline CDR1 and CDR2 sequences are SGHTA and FQGNSA.